This TCR beta chain stems from a study of post-analysis software for immune sequencing data. About the research overall: Some patients lacked subtype; others had relapsing-remitting, secondary progressive or progressive-relapsing disease.

V gave up 4 bases and J gave up 3 bases; unmatched junction bases: 5. This CDR3 spans 17 amino acids. Germline values: CDR1 MDHEN, CDR2 SYDVKM. Overall study findings and caveats: Among roughly 5 TRBV segments more frequent in patients than controls were TRBV5-6, TRBV5-1 and TRBV20-1. Multiple sclerosis patients had significantly lower normalized Chao1 diversity than controls. Pronounced co-clustering by F measure was evident among identically batched samples.

Tagging with unique molecular identifiers was a feature of the TCR beta cDNA libraries. TCRdb re-derived calls from the PCR reads in MiXCR, one entry per CDR3 protein. The repertoire holds some 800,000 distinct CDR3 sequences, with about 43% as singletons. As for this clonotype: Its matching antigen is unknown.

The source is a girl under 18 with multiple sclerosis. This chain joins TRBV28 and TRBJ2-1; 14 nucleotides match TRBD2. Sequences were obtained from blood. The CDR3 sequence: CASSSGLAGGFYNEQFF. Written as DNA, the CDR3 is TGTGCCAGCAGTTCAGGACTAGCGGGAGGTTTCTACAATGAGCAGTTCTTC.